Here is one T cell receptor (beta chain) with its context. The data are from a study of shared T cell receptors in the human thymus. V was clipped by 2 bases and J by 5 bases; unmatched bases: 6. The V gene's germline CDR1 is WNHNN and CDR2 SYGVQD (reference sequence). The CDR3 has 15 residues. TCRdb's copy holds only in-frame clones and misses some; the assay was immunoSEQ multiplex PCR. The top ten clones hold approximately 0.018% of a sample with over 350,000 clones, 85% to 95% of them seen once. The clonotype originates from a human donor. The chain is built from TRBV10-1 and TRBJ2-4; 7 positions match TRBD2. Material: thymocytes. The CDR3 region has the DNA TGCGCCAGCAGTGAGCAAACTAGCGAGGAAAACATTCAGTACTTC. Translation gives CASSEQTSEENIQYF.